This note documents a single T cell receptor (beta chain) sequence. What it binds is unknown. In germline, CDR1 is SGHNT, CDR2 YYREEE (reference sequence). V lost 4 bases to trimming and J lost 1 base, with 17 bases between them. The CDR3 spans 17 residues. From the RACE reads, TCRdb called clonotypes with MiXCR, one entry per CDR3 protein. This sample has more than 100,000 distinct CDR3 sequences, with roughly 13% found just once. This entry belongs to a study of human T cells and chemical hapten exposure. Whole-study results and caveats: TCRs exceeding a frequency of 1 in 1000 stayed unchanged under DPC sensitization. Positively correlated with patch test score were the counts of PT1 expanded TCRs. The immune response of these alopecia patients might not match healthy individuals'.

Time point noted: patch test 1, 2 weeks after DPC sensitization. Treatment reported: therapeutic diphenylcyclopropenone sensitization with weekly scalp DPC. Sample donors consisted of patients with alopecia, aged 18 to 70 years, who were suitable for DPC. This chain joins TRBV5-4 and TRBJ2-2; weak D call: TRBD1 (5 bases). This receptor was taken from a man between 18 and 35 years old with alopecia areata. Some clones in this sample may be carry-over from other donors' samples. The specimen comprised whole blood, sampled in connection with sensitization to the hapten diphenylcyclopropenone (DPC). CDR3 loop: CASSPLLNRRNTGELFF. The CDR3 bases are TGTGCCAGCAGCCCCCTCTTAAACAGGCGGAACACCGGGGAGCTGTTTTTT.